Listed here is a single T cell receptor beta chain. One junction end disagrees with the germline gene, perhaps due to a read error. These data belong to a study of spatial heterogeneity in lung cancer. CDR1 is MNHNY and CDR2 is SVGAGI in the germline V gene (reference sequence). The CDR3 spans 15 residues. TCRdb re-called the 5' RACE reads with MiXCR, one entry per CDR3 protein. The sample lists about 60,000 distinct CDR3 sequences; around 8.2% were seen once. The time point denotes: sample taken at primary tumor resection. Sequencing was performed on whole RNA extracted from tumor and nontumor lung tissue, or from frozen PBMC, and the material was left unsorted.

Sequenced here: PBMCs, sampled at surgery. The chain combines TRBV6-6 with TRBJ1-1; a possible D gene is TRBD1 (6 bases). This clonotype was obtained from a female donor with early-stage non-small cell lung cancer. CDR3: CASSSGHGGRDEALF. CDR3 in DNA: TGTGCCAGCAGTTCGGGACATGGAGGGAGGGATGAAGCTCTCTTT.